In this sample, the clone carrying this T cell receptor beta chain turned up once. TCRdb used MiXCR to reprocess the RT-PCR reads, holding one entry per CDR3 protein. The repertoire consists of 550,000 to 750,000 distinct CDR3 sequences, with 12% to 15% occurring once and the leading ten covering 3.6%. This CDR3 is built from 14 residues. Between the trimmed V and J ends, which lost 3 bases and 0 bases, there was a span of 9 bases. CDR1 is MNHNY and CDR2 is SVGAGI in the germline V gene (reference sequence). What was sequenced was memory CD4+ T cells from blood. This clonotype was sampled from a female donor in good health, serving as a healthy control. The chain carries TRBV6-6 and TRBJ2-7; D unresolved. The CDR3 loop reads CASSYYEVSYEQYF. The CDR3 nucleotides read TGTGCCAGCAGTTATTACGAGGTCTCCTACGAGCAGTACTTC.